This TCR beta chain derives from a study of blood T cell repertoires in COVID-19. At the level of the study: T cells, B-cell-depleted T cells, or PBMCs provided the cDNA or gDNA that served as material.

In germline, CDR1 is LNHDA, CDR2 SQIVND (reference sequence). The V gene end was trimmed by 9 bases and the J gene end by 7 bases; junction bases not matched to a gene: 6. This CDR3 has 13 residues. Assay used: immunoSEQ multiplex PCR; TCRdb lists only in-frame clones, some missing. Of more than 150,000 clones in the sample, around nine tenths are singletons; the top ten hold around 0.88%. This sequence originates from a woman between 18 and 29 years old who had recovered from COVID-19. This chain links TRBV19 with TRBJ1-4; 9 bases match TRBD1. Sample: peripheral blood. This chain's CDR3 is CASSGTGIEKLFF. CDR3 coding DNA: TGTGCCAGCAGCGGGACAGGGATTGAAAAACTGTTTTTT.